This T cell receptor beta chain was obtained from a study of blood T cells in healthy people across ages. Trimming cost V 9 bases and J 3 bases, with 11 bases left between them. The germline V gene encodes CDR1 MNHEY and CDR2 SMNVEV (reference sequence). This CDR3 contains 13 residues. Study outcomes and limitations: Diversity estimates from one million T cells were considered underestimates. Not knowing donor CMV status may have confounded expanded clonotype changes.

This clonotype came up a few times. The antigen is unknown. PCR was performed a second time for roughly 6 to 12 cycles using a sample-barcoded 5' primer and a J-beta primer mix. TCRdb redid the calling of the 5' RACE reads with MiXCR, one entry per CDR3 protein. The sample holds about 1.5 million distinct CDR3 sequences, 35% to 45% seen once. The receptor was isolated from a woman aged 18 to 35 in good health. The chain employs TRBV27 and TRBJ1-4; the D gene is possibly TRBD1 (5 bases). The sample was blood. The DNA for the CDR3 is TGTGCCAGTAAGGGGTTTGCTAATGAAAAACTGTTTTTT. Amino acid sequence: CASKGFANEKLFF.